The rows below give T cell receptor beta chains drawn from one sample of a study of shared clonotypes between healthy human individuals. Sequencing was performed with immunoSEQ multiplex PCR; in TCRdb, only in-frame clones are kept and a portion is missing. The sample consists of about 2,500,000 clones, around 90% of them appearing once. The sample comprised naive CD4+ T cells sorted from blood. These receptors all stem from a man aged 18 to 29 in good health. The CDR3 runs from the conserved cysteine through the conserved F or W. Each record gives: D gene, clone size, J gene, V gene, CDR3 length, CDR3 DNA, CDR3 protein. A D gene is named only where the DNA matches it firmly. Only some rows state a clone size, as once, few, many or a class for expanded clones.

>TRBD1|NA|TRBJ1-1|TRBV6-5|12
TGTGCCACTACCAGGGGGGACACTGAAGCTTTCTTT
CATTRGDTEAFF
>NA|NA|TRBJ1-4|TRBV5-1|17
TGCGCCAGCAGCGCCCTAGCAACAGGGAAGATTAGCGAAAAACTGTTTTTT
CASSALATGKISEKLFF
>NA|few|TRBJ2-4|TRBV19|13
TGTGCCAGTTCCGCAGGGGCGAAAAACATTCAGTACTTC
CASSAGAKNIQYF
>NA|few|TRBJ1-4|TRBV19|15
TGTGCCAGCTCATCCGCCGGGACGGGAGATGAAAAACTGTTTTTT
CASSSAGTGDEKLFF
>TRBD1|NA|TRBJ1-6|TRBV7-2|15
TGTGCCAGCAGCCCGGACAGGGGGCCCACTTCACCCCTCCACTTT
CASSPDRGPTSPLHF
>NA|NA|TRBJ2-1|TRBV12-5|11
TGTGCTAGTGGTAGGGGCGGGGAGCAGTTCTTC
CASGRGGEQFF
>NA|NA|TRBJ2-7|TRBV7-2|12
TGTGCCAGCAGCCTACAGGGTTCCGAGCAGTACTTC
CASSLQGSEQYF
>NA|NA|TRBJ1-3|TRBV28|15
TGTGCCAGCAGTTTATCGGGGGGTTCTGGAAACACCATATATTTT
CASSLSGGSGNTIYF
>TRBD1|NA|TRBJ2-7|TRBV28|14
TGTGCCAGCAGTACTCTATCGGGACAGAACGGGCAGTACTTC
CASSTLSGQNGQYF
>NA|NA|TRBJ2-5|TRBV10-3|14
TGTGCCATCAGCCGTAGTGTCGACGGTGAGACCCAGTACTTC
CAISRSVDGETQYF
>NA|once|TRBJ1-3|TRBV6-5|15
TGTGCCAGCAGTGCACAGTCTTCCTCTGGAAACACCATATATTTT
CASSAQSSSGNTIYF
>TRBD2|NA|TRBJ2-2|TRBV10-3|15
TGTGCCATCAGTTTTGTAGCGGGGGCTCTCGGGGAGCTGTTTTTT
CAISFVAGALGELFF
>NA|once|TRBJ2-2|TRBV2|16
TGTGCCAGCCGGACGCGGGGGCGGGTAGACACCGGGGAGCTGTTTTTT
CASRTRGRVDTGELFF
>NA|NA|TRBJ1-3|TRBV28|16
TGTGCCAGCAGTTTATGGTACTCCACCTCTGGAAACACCATATATTTT
CASSLWYSTSGNTIYF
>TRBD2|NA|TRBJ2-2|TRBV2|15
TGTGCCAGCAGTAAAACTAGCGCGAACACCGGGGAGCTGTTTTTT
CASSKTSANTGELFF
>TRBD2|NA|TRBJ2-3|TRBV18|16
TGTGCCAGCTCACCCCCCGGACTAGCGGGCACAGATACGCAGTATTTT
CASSPPGLAGTDTQYF
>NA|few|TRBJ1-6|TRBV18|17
TGTGCCAGCTCACCTCTGCGGGTAGGGAGGGTAGATTCACCCCTCCACTTT
CASSPLRVGRVDSPLHF
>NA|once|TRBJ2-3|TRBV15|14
TGTGCCACCAGCACCCCGGATCGCCCGGATACGCAGTATTTT
CATSTPDRPDTQYF